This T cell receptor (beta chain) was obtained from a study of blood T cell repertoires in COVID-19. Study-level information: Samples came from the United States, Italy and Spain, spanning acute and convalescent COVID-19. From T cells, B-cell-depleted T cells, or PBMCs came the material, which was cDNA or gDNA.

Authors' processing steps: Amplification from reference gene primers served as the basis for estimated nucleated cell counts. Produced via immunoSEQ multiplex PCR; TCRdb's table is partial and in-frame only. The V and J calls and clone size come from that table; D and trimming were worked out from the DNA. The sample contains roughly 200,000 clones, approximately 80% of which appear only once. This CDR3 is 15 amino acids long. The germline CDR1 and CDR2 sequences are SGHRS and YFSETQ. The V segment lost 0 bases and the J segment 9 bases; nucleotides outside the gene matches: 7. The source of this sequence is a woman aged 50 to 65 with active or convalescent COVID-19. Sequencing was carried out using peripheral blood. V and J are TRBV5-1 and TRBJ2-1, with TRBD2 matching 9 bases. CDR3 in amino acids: CASSLGGTSSGEQFF. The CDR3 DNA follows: TGCGCCAGCAGCTTGGGTGGGACTAGCTCTGGTGAGCAGTTCTTC.